The rows below give T cell receptor beta chains drawn from one sample of a study of blood T cell repertoires in COVID-19. This table comes from immunoSEQ multiplex PCR, and its TCRdb copy is limited to in-frame clones, with some not included. The sample yields under 200,000 clones, approximately 86% seen once. Sequencing was carried out using peripheral blood. These receptors were collected from a man between 60 and 70 years old with acute or convalescent COVID-19. Each CDR3 is given with its conserved first and last residue. D genes are given only for firm matches. Size values are once, few and many counts, or a class for expanded clones, and some rows have none.

j_gene: TRBJ2-7
d_gene: TRBD1
v_gene: TRBV28
abundance: once
CDR3aa: CASFLTGKSYEQYF
CDR3nt: TGTGCCAGCTTTTTGACAGGGAAAAGCTACGAGCAGTACTTC

j_gene: TRBJ2-1
d_gene: NA
v_gene: TRBV29-1
abundance: NA
CDR3aa: CSVVGGSGLRGEQFF
CDR3nt: TGCAGCGTTGTCGGCGGTAGCGGACTGAGGGGTGAGCAGTTCTTC

j_gene: TRBJ1-2
d_gene: TRBD1
v_gene: TRBV28
abundance: NA
CDR3aa: CASSLPAGGGGYTF
CDR3nt: TGTGCCAGCAGTTTACCCGCAGGGGGTGGCGGCTACACCTTC

j_gene: TRBJ1-2
d_gene: NA
v_gene: TRBV5-1
abundance: NA
CDR3aa: CASSLGGAQYYGYTF
CDR3nt: TGCGCCAGCAGCTTGGGGGGCGCTCAATACTATGGCTACACCTTC

j_gene: TRBJ2-5
d_gene: NA
v_gene: TRBV7-8
abundance: NA
CDR3aa: CASSHNEGGRETQYF
CDR3nt: TGTGCCAGCAGCCATAATGAAGGAGGGCGAGAGACCCAGTACTTC

j_gene: TRBJ2-7
d_gene: NA
v_gene: TRBV24-1
abundance: NA
CDR3aa: CATLPAGPSPEQYF
CDR3nt: TGTGCCACCCTACCGGCAGGCCCCTCTCCCGAGCAGTACTTC

j_gene: TRBJ2-1
d_gene: TRBD2
v_gene: TRBV24-1
abundance: NA
CDR3aa: CATSDWTSGASYNEQFF
CDR3nt: TGTGCCACCAGTGATTGGACTAGCGGGGCCTCCTACAATGAGCAGTTCTTC

j_gene: TRBJ2-7
d_gene: NA
v_gene: TRBV27
abundance: NA
CDR3aa: CASSSWGGSAYEQYF
CDR3nt: TGTGCCAGCAGTTCCTGGGGCGGATCTGCCTACGAGCAGTACTTC

j_gene: TRBJ1-2
d_gene: TRBD1
v_gene: TRBV5-1
abundance: NA
CDR3aa: CASSPGQGAGGYTF
CDR3nt: TGCGCCAGCAGCCCGGGACAGGGGGCGGGAGGCTACACCTTC

j_gene: TRBJ2-1
d_gene: TRBD2
v_gene: TRBV18
abundance: NA
CDR3aa: CASTIAGGITYNEQFF
CDR3nt: TGTGCCAGCACAATAGCGGGAGGTATCACCTACAATGAGCAGTTCTTC

j_gene: TRBJ2-6
d_gene: TRBD1
v_gene: TRBV24-1
abundance: NA
CDR3aa: CATSDPRDRDSGANVLTF
CDR3nt: TGTGCCACCAGTGATCCCCGGGACAGGGATTCTGGGGCCAACGTCCTGACTTTC

j_gene: TRBJ2-7
d_gene: NA
v_gene: TRBV21-1
abundance: NA
CDR3aa: CASSKEKGAEPKDEQYF
CDR3nt: TGTGCCAGCAGCAAAGAGAAAGGGGCCGAACCTAAAGACGAGCAGTACTTC

j_gene: TRBJ2-5
d_gene: TRBD2
v_gene: TRBV30
abundance: NA
CDR3aa: CAWSVGGVETQYF
CDR3nt: TGTGCCTGGAGTGTTGGGGGGGTGGAGACCCAGTACTTC

j_gene: TRBJ2-7
d_gene: NA
v_gene: TRBV5-4
abundance: NA
CDR3aa: CASSLAPQGNVRDEQYF
CDR3nt: TGTGCCAGCAGCTTAGCGCCCCAGGGGAACGTGAGAGACGAGCAGTACTTC

j_gene: TRBJ1-6
d_gene: TRBD1
v_gene: TRBV19
abundance: NA
CDR3aa: CASSQPPGQTNSPLHF
CDR3nt: TGTGCCAGTAGCCAACCTCCGGGACAGACTAATTCACCCCTCCACTTT

j_gene: TRBJ2-6
d_gene: TRBD1
v_gene: TRBV9
abundance: NA
CDR3aa: CASSVLGTGTSSGANVLTF
CDR3nt: TGTGCCAGCAGCGTATTAGGGACAGGGACAAGCTCTGGGGCCAACGTCCTGACTTTC

j_gene: TRBJ1-1
d_gene: NA
v_gene: TRBV19
abundance: NA
CDR3aa: CASSIGWTTTEAFF
CDR3nt: TGTGCCAGTAGTATAGGATGGACAACCACTGAAGCTTTCTTT

j_gene: TRBJ2-4
d_gene: TRBD2
v_gene: TRBV7-9
abundance: NA
CDR3aa: CASSLGAGERENIQYF
CDR3nt: TGTGCCAGCAGCTTAGGGGCGGGAGAGCGGGAAAACATTCAGTACTTC

j_gene: TRBJ1-6
d_gene: TRBD1
v_gene: TRBV28
abundance: few
CDR3aa: CASSFLGGANSPLHF
CDR3nt: TGTGCCAGCAGTTTCCTAGGGGGCGCAAATTCACCCCTCCACTTT

j_gene: TRBJ1-3
d_gene: NA
v_gene: TRBV11-3
abundance: NA
CDR3aa: CASRDPDRSGNTIYF
CDR3nt: TGTGCCAGCAGGGACCCAGACAGGTCTGGAAACACCATATATTTT

j_gene: TRBJ2-7
d_gene: TRBD2
v_gene: TRBV6-1
abundance: NA
CDR3aa: CASSDAGVNEQYF
CDR3nt: TGTGCCAGCAGTGATGCGGGAGTGAACGAGCAGTACTTC

j_gene: TRBJ2-1
d_gene: NA
v_gene: TRBV29-1
abundance: NA
CDR3aa: CSVELSQGPYNEQFF
CDR3nt: TGCAGCGTTGAACTATCTCAGGGTCCTTACAATGAGCAGTTCTTC

j_gene: TRBJ1-1
d_gene: NA
v_gene: TRBV7-8
abundance: NA
CDR3aa: CASSLAQDFGAFF
CDR3nt: TGTGCCAGCAGCTTAGCGCAGGACTTTGGGGCTTTCTTT

j_gene: TRBJ2-7
d_gene: NA
v_gene: TRBV9
abundance: NA
CDR3aa: CASSVRQGSDEQYF
CDR3nt: TGTGCCAGCAGCGTGAGGCAGGGGTCGGACGAGCAGTACTTC

j_gene: TRBJ1-6
d_gene: TRBD1
v_gene: TRBV6-5
abundance: NA
CDR3aa: CASSYGRGLTPLHF
CDR3nt: TGTGCCAGCAGTTACGGCAGGGGGCTTACACCCCTCCACTTT

j_gene: TRBJ1-1
d_gene: TRBD1
v_gene: TRBV3-1/TRBV3-2
abundance: NA
CDR3aa: CASSPSTGFTEAFF
CDR3nt: TGTGCCAGCAGCCCTTCGACAGGGTTCACTGAAGCTTTCTTT

j_gene: TRBJ1-2
d_gene: TRBD1
v_gene: TRBV28
abundance: NA
CDR3aa: CASSRTGTGGAGGYTF
CDR3nt: TGTGCCAGCAGTAGGACCGGGACAGGGGGCGCGGGTGGCTACACCTTC

j_gene: TRBJ1-1
d_gene: TRBD1
v_gene: TRBV5-1
abundance: NA
CDR3aa: CASSWDRLNTEAFF
CDR3nt: TGCGCCAGCAGCTGGGACAGGTTGAACACTGAAGCTTTCTTT

j_gene: TRBJ2-7
d_gene: NA
v_gene: TRBV30
abundance: NA
CDR3aa: CAWSVPGGALKQYF
CDR3nt: TGTGCCTGGAGTGTACCGGGCGGGGCTCTCAAGCAGTACTTC

j_gene: TRBJ2-2
d_gene: TRBD2
v_gene: TRBV6-5
abundance: NA
CDR3aa: CASSRLAGGAGELFF
CDR3nt: TGTGCCAGCAGTAGACTAGCGGGAGGGGCCGGGGAGCTGTTTTTT

j_gene: TRBJ2-3
d_gene: TRBD2
v_gene: TRBV4-1
abundance: NA
CDR3aa: CASRWGREGDTQYF
CDR3nt: TGCGCCAGCAGATGGGGCAGGGAGGGAGATACGCAGTATTTT

j_gene: TRBJ1-1
d_gene: TRBD1
v_gene: TRBV3-1/TRBV3-2
abundance: NA
CDR3aa: CASSQNRGGLAFF
CDR3nt: TGTGCCAGCAGCCAAAACAGGGGGGGCTTGGCTTTCTTT

j_gene: TRBJ1-3
d_gene: NA
v_gene: TRBV7-7
abundance: NA
CDR3aa: CASSSSGDSGNTIYF
CDR3nt: TGTGCCAGCAGCTCCTCAGGGGACTCTGGAAACACCATATATTTT

j_gene: TRBJ1-3
d_gene: NA
v_gene: TRBV5-1
abundance: NA
CDR3aa: CASSLVGIQGYSGNTIYF
CDR3nt: TGCGCCAGCAGCTTGGTGGGGATACAGGGCTACTCTGGAAACACCATATATTTT

j_gene: TRBJ1-1
d_gene: NA
v_gene: TRBV4-2
abundance: NA
CDR3aa: CASSPLRTSLTEAFF
CDR3nt: TGTGCCAGCAGCCCCCTGCGGACATCTTTAACTGAAGCTTTCTTT

j_gene: TRBJ2-4
d_gene: TRBD1
v_gene: TRBV19
abundance: NA
CDR3aa: CASSGTGGNIQYF
CDR3nt: TGTGCCAGTAGCGGGACAGGGGGAAACATTCAGTACTTC

j_gene: TRBJ2-5
d_gene: NA
v_gene: TRBV29-1
abundance: NA
CDR3aa: CSVGYRGLQETQYF
CDR3nt: TGCAGCGTTGGTTACAGGGGACTCCAAGAGACCCAGTACTTC

j_gene: TRBJ1-1
d_gene: NA
v_gene: TRBV25-1
abundance: NA
CDR3aa: CASSDPQGFDTEAFF
CDR3nt: TGTGCCAGCAGTGATCCACAGGGTTTTGACACTGAAGCTTTCTTT

j_gene: TRBJ1-1
d_gene: NA
v_gene: TRBV28
abundance: NA
CDR3aa: CASLQGTRTEAFF
CDR3nt: TGTGCCAGCCTCCAGGGTACCCGCACTGAAGCTTTCTTT

j_gene: TRBJ2-3
d_gene: NA
v_gene: TRBV4-1
abundance: NA
CDR3aa: CASSPESRGNTQYF
CDR3nt: TGCGCCAGCAGCCCCGAGTCACGCGGAAATACGCAGTATTTT

j_gene: TRBJ1-1
d_gene: NA
v_gene: TRBV28
abundance: NA
CDR3aa: CASSPRDRPNTEAFF
CDR3nt: TGTGCCAGCAGTCCCCGCGACAGACCGAACACTGAAGCTTTCTTT